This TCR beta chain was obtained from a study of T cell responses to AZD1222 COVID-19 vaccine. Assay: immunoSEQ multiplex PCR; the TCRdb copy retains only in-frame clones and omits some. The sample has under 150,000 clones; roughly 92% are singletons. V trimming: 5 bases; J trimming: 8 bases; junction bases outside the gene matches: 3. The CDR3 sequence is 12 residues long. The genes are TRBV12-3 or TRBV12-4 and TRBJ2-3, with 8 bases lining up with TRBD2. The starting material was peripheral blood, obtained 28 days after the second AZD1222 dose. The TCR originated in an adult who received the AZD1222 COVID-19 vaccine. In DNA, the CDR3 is TGTGCCAGCAGTCCGGCGGGGGGTACGCAGTATTTT. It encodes CASSPAGGTQYF.